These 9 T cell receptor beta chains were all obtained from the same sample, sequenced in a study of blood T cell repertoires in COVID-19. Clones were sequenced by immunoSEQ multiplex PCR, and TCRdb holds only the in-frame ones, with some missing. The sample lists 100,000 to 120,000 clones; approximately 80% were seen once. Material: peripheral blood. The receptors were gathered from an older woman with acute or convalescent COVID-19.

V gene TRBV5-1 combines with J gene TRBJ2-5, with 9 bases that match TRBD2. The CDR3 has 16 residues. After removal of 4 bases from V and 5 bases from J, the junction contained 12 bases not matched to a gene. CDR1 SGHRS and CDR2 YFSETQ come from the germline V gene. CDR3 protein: CASSTGGGGARETQYF. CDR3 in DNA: TGCGCCAGCAGCACTGGCGGCGGGGGGGCCAGGGAGACCCAGTACTTC.

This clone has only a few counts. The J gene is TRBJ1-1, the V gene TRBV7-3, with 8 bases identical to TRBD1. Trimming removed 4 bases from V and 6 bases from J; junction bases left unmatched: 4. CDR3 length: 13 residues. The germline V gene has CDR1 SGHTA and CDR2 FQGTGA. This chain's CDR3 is CASSSPDRAEAFF. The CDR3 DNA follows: TGTGCCAGCAGCTCACCGGACAGGGCTGAAGCTTTCTTT.

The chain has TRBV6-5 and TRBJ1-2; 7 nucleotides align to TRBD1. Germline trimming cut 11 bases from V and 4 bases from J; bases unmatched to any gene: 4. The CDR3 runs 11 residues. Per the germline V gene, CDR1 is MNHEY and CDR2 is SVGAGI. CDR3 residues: CAGSGGYGYTF. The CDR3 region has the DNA TGTGCCGGCTCAGGGGGCTATGGCTACACCTTC.

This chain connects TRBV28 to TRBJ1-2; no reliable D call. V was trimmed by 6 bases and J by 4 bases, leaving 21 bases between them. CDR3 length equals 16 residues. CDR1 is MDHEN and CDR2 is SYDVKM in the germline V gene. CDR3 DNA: TGTGCCAGCAGACCGGCAGGTCCTTCGAATTCCTATGGCTACACCTTC. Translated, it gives CASRPAGPSNSYGYTF.

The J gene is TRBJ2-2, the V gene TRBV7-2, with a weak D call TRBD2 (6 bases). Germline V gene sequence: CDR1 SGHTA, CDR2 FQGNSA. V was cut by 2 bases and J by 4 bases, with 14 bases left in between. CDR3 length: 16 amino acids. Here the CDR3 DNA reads TGTGCCAGCAGCTTAACGGGACTCTTATTCACCGGGGAGCTGTTTTTT. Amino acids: CASSLTGLLFTGELFF.

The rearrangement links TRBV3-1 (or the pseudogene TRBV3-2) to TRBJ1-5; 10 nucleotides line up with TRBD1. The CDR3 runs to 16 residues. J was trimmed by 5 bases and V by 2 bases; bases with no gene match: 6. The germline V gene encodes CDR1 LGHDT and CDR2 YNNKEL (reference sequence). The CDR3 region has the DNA TGTGCCAGCAGCCAAAGGGACAGGGGACCACATCAGCCCCAGCATTTT. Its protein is CASSQRDRGPHQPQHF.

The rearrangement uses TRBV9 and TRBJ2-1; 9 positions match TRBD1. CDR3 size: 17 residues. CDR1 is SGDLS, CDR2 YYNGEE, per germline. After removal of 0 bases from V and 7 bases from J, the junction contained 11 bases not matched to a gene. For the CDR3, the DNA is TGTGCCAGCAGCGTAGGAGCGCGGGACAGGGCTTTAAATGAGCAGTTCTTC. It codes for CASSVGARDRALNEQFF.

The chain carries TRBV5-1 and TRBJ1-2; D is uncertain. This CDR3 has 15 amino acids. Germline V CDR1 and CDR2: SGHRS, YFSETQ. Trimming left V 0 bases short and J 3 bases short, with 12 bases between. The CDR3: CASSLEPTSYYGYTF. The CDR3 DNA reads TGCGCCAGCAGCTTGGAACCCACAAGTTACTATGGCTACACCTTC.

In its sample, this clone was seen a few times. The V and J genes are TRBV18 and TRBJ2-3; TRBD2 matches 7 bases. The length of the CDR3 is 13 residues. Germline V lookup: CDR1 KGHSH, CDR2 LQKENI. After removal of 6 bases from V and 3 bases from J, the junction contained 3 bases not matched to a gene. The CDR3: CASSAGVTDTQYF. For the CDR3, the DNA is TGTGCCAGCTCGGCGGGGGTGACAGATACGCAGTATTTT.